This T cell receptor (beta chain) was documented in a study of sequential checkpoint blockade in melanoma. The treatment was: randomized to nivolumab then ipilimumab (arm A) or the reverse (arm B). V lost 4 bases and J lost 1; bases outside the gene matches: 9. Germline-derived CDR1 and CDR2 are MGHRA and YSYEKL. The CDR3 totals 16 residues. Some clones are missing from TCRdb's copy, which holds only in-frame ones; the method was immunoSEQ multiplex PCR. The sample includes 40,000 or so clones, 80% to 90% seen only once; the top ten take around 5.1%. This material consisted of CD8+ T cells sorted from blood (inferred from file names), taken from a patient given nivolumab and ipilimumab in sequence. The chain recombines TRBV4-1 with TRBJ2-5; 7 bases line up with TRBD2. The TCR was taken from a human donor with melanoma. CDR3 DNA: TGCGCCAGCAGCCCGCTAGCGGAATCCCTCCAAGAGACCCAGTACTTC. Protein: CASSPLAESLQETQYF.